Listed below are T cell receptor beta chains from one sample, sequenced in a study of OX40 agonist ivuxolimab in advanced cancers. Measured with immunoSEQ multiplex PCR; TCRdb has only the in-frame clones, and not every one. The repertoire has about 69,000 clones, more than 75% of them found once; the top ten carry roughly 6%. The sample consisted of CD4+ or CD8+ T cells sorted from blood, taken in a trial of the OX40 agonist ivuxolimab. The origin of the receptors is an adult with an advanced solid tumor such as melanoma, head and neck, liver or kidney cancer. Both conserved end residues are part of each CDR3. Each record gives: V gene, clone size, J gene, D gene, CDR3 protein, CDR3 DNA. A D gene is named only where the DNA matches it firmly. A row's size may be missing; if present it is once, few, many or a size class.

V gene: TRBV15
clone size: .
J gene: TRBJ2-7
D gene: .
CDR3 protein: CATSRDWTTGSYEQYF
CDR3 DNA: TGTGCCACCAGCAGGGACTGGACGACGGGGTCCTACGAGCAGTACTTC

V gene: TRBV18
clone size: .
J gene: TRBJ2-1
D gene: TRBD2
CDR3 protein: CASSQLAGTYNEQFF
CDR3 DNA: TGTGCCAGCTCACAACTAGCGGGGACCTACAATGAGCAGTTCTTC

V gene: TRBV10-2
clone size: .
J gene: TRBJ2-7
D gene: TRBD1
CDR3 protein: CASSDRGHSYEQYF
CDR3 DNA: TGCGCCAGCAGTGACAGGGGGCACTCCTACGAGCAGTACTTC

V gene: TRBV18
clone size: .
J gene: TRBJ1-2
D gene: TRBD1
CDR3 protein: CASSQTGDKDYGYTF
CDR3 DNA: TGTGCCAGCTCGCAGACAGGGGATAAGGACTATGGCTACACCTTC

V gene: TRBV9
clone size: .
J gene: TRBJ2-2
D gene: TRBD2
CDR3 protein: CASSVRSGRAGELFF
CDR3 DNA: TGTGCCAGCAGCGTACGAAGCGGGAGGGCCGGGGAGCTGTTTTTT

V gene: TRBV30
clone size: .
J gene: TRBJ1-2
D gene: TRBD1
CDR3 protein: CAWRTDRAGGYTF
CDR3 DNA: TGTGCCTGGAGGACGGACAGGGCAGGGGGCTACACCTTC

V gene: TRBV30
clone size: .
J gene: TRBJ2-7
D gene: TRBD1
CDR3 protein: CAWTPSGTGMVYEQYF
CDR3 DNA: TGTGCCTGGACCCCTTCGGGGACAGGGATGGTCTACGAGCAGTACTTC

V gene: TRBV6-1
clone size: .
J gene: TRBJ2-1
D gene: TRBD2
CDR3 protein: CASSEALGLAGGQFF
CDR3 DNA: TGTGCCAGCAGTGAAGCGCTAGGGCTAGCGGGAGGTCAGTTCTTC

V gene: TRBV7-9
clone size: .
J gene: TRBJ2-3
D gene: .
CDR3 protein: CASSLLGGSTDTQYF
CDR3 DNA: TGTGCCAGCAGCTTATTGGGGGGATCCACAGATACGCAGTATTTT

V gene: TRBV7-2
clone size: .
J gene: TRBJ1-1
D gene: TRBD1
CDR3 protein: CASSLTGTANTEAFF
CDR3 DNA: TGTGCCAGCAGCTTAACCGGGACAGCAAACACTGAAGCTTTCTTT

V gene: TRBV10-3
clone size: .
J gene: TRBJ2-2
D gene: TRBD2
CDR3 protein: CAISAGLAGGTSANTGELFF
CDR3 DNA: TGTGCCATCAGTGCTGGACTAGCGGGAGGTACGAGCGCGAACACCGGGGAGCTGTTTTTT

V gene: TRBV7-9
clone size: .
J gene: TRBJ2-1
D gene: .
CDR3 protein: CASSLGGTLRNEQFF
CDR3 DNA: TGTGCCAGCAGCTTAGGAGGGACTCTGCGCAATGAGCAGTTCTTC

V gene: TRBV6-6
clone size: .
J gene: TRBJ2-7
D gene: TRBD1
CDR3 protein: CASRHTDRGGYEQYF
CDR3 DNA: TGTGCCAGCAGACACACGGACAGGGGAGGCTACGAGCAGTACTTC

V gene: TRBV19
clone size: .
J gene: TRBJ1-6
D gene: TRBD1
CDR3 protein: CASSANRGIRFYNSPLHF
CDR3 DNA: TGTGCCAGTAGTGCGAACAGGGGCATAAGATTCTATAATTCACCCCTCCACTTT

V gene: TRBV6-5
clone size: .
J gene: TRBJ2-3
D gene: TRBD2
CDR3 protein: CASSSTSGRSTDTQYF
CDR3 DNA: TGTGCCAGCAGTTCTACTAGCGGGCGAAGCACAGATACGCAGTATTTT

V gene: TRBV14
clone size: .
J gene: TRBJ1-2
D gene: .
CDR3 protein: CASSQGVSFGYTF
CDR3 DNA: TGTGCCAGCAGCCAAGGGGTGAGCTTTGGCTACACCTTC

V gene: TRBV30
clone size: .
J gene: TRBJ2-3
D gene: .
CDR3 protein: CAWSFHRGGDTQYF
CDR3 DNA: TGTGCCTGGAGTTTCCACAGGGGGGGAGATACGCAGTATTTT

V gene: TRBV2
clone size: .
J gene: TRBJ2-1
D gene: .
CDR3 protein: CASVRALPNEQFF
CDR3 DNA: TGTGCCAGCGTCCGGGCCTTACCGAATGAGCAGTTCTTC

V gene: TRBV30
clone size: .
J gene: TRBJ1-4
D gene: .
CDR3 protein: CAWNTGTGREKLFF
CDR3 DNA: TGTGCCTGGAATACAGGGACTGGACGCGAAAAACTGTTTTTT

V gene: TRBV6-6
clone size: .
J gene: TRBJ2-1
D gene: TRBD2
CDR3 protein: CASSSPGEGLDEQFF
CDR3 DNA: TGTGCCAGCAGTTCCCCGGGGGAGGGTTTGGATGAGCAGTTCTTC

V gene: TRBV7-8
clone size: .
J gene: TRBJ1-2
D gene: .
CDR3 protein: CASSLTVYGYTF
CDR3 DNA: TGTGCCAGCAGCCTTACCGTGTATGGCTACACCTTC

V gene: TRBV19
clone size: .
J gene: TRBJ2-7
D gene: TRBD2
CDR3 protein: CASSMRREGREQYF
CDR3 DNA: TGTGCCAGTAGTATGAGACGGGAGGGCCGCGAGCAGTACTTC

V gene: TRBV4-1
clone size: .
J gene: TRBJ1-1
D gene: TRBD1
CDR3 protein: CASSRDRGSVVTEAFF
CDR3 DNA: TGCGCCAGCAGCCGGGACAGGGGGAGTGTCGTTACTGAAGCTTTCTTT

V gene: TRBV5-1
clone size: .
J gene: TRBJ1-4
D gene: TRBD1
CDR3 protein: CASSLGAGGTGEKLFF
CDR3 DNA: TGCGCCAGCAGCTTGGGGGCAGGGGGCACTGGCGAAAAACTGTTTTTT

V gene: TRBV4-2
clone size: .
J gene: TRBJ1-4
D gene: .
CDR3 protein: CASSLSRGLDEKLFF
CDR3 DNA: TGTGCCAGCAGCCTCTCGCGGGGCCTGGATGAAAAACTGTTTTTT

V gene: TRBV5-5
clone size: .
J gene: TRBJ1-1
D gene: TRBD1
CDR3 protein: CASSHRGSEAFF
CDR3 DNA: TGTGCCAGCAGTCACAGGGGAAGCGAAGCTTTCTTT

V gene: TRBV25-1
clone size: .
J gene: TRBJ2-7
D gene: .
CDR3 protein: CASSEIGQSYEQYF
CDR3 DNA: TGTGCCAGCAGTGAAATTGGACAGTCCTACGAGCAGTACTTC

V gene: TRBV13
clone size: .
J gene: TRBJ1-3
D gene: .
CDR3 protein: CASREAGPGNTIYF
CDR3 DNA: TGTGCCAGCAGGGAGGCGGGACCTGGAAACACCATATATTTT

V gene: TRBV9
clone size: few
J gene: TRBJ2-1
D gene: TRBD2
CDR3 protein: CASTGTSGTSSYNEQFF
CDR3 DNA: TGTGCCAGCACCGGGACTAGCGGAACGAGCTCCTACAATGAGCAGTTCTTC

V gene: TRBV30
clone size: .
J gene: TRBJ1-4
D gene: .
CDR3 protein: CAWSVLGEKLFF
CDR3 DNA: TGTGCCTGGAGTGTACTTGGTGAAAAACTGTTTTTT

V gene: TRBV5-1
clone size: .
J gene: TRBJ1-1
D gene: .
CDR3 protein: CASSLAAGATEAFF
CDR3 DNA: TGCGCCAGCAGCTTGGCAGCGGGCGCCACTGAAGCTTTCTTT

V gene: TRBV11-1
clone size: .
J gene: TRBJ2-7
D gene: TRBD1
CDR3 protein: CASSSPGQSYEQYF
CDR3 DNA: TGTGCCAGCAGCTCCCCGGGACAGTCTTACGAGCAGTACTTC

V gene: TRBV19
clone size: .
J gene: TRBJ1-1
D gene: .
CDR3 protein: CASTAGFSGTEAFF
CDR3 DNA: TGTGCCAGCACCGCAGGGTTTTCGGGCACTGAAGCTTTCTTT

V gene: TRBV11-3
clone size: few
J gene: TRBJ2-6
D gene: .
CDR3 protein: CASSFRMGKGANVLTF
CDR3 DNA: TGTGCCAGCAGCTTTAGAATGGGGAAAGGGGCCAACGTCCTGACTTTC

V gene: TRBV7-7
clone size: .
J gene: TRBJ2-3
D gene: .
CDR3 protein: CASSPDRDTQYF
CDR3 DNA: TGTGCTAGCAGCCCCGACAGAGATACGCAGTATTTT

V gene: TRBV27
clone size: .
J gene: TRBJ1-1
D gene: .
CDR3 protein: CASSALSANTEAFF
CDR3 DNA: TGTGCCAGCAGCGCGCTTTCGGCAAACACTGAAGCTTTCTTT

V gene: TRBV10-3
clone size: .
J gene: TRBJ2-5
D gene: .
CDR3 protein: CAISESKLAQETQYF
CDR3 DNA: TGTGCCATCAGTGAGTCGAAACTAGCCCAAGAGACCCAGTACTTC

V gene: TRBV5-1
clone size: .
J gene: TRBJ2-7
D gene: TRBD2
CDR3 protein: CASSKTPRGSYEQYF
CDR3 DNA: TGCGCCAGCAGCAAAACACCGCGGGGGTCCTACGAGCAGTACTTC

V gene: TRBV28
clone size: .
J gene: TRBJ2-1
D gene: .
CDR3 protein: CASNGGANSYNEQFF
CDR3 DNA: TGTGCCAGCAACGGCGGGGCGAACTCCTACAATGAGCAGTTCTTC

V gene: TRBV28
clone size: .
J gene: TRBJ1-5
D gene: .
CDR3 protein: CASSLAPKAGKGNQPQHF
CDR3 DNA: TGTGCCAGCAGTTTGGCCCCTAAGGCCGGCAAGGGCAATCAGCCCCAGCATTTT